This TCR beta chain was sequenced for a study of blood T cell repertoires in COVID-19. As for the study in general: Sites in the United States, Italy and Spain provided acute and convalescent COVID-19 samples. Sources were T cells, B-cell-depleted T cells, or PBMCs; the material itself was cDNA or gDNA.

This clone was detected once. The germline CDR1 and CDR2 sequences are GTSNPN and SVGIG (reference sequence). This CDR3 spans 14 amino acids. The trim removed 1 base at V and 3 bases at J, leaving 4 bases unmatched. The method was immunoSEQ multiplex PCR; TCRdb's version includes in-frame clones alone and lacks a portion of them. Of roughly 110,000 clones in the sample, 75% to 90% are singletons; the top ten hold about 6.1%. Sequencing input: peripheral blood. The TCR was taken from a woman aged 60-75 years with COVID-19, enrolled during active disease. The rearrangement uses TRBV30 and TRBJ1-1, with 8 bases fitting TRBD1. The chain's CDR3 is CAWSAGTGHTEAFF. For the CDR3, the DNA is TGTGCCTGGAGTGCCGGGACAGGACACACTGAAGCTTTCTTT.